This TCR beta chain was observed in a study of graft-versus-host responses after intestinal transplantation. Whole-study results and caveats: Peak circulating GvH clone levels were associated with early post-transplant HvG declines. Some GvH clones appeared in ileal mucosa or blood before recipient bone marrow. Individuals carrying graft-donor T cell macrochimerism showed high graft-versus-host to host-versus-graft clonal ratios in allografts.

Assay used: immunoSEQ multiplex PCR; TCRdb lists only in-frame clones, some missing. The table lists around 12,000 clones, approximately 84% of them singletons. The V and J ends lost 1 base and 4 bases, in that order; junction bases with no gene match: 3. CDR1 KGHSH and CDR2 LQKENI come from the germline V gene. The CDR3 consists of 15 residues. In regard to this clone: Its antigen is not identified.

The input for sequencing was PBMCs, taken roughly 310 days after intestinal transplant. The sequence came from a human patient who received an intestinal transplant, so some T cells may come from the graft donor. This rearrangement joins TRBV18 to TRBJ2-3; 9 positions agree with TRBD2. CDR3 nucleotides: TGTGCCAGCTCACCACGAACTAGCGGGTCAGATACGCAGTATTTT. As protein: CASSPRTSGSDTQYF.